The rows below give T cell receptor beta chains drawn from one sample of a study of T cells in Graves' hyperthyroidism and ophthalmopathy. TCRdb re-called the multiplex PCR reads through MiXCR, storing one row per CDR3 protein. The table includes around 700,000 distinct CDR3 sequences, around 40% detected once. Source material: blood. The receptors stem from a woman aged 40-49 years with Graves' hyperthyroidism. Both conserved end residues are part of each CDR3. Each record gives: J gene, V gene, D gene, clone size, CDR3 DNA, CDR3 protein. D genes are given only for firm matches. Clone size is shown for a subset of rows, as once, few, many or a class of expanded clone.

>TRBJ2-5|TRBV20-1|NA|NA
TGCAGTGCTACCAACAGGGAGTGGGAGACCCAGTACTTC
CSATNREWETQYF
>TRBJ2-2|TRBV7-2|NA|many
TGTGCCAGCAGCTTGTTTTCGGGAGCCGGGGAGCTGTTTTTT
CASSLFSGAGELFF
>TRBJ1-1|TRBV4-3|NA|many
TGCGCCAGCAGCCAGGATCTCGCGGCTGAAGCTTTCTTT
CASSQDLAAEAFF
>TRBJ2-7|TRBV7-2|TRBD2|NA
TGTGCCAGCAGCCAGCGTGGGAGGGGCCCCTACGAGCAGTACTTC
CASSQRGRGPYEQYF
>TRBJ1-2|TRBV7-2|TRBD1|NA
TGTGCCAGCAGCGCGGGGACAGGGGCCGTAAACTATGGCTACACCTTC
CASSAGTGAVNYGYTF
>TRBJ1-1|TRBV19|TRBD1|NA
TGTGCCAGTAGTAAGGCAGGGGGCGGTAAAACTGAAGCTTTCTTT
CASSKAGGGKTEAFF
>TRBJ1-2|TRBV11-2|NA|many
TGTGCCAGCAGCTCAAACGGGGGCTATGGCTACACCTTC
CASSSNGGYGYTF
>TRBJ2-5|TRBV7-8|NA|many
TGTGCCAGCAGCCGGACAGAAGAGACCCAGTACTTC
CASSRTEETQYF
>TRBJ2-6|TRBV7-8|NA|NA
TGTGCCAGCAGTCCTCCTCGAAAGGGATTGCGCTCTGGGGCCAACGTCCTGACTTTC
CASSPPRKGLRSGANVLTF
>TRBJ1-5|TRBV4-1|NA|NA
TGCGCCAGCAGCCAAATATCAGGGGAGGACCAGCCCCAGCATTTT
CASSQISGEDQPQHF
>TRBJ1-2|TRBV5-1|NA|NA
TGCGCCAGCAGCGGTACCTACAGGGAAGGCTATGGCTACACCTTC
CASSGTYREGYGYTF
>TRBJ2-7|TRBV29-1|TRBD1|NA
TGCAGCGTTGAATTGGACAGGGACTACGAGCAGTACTTC
CSVELDRDYEQYF
>TRBJ1-3|TRBV12-3/TRBV12-4|NA|many
TGTGCCATCCTAGTCTACATGGAAAACACCATATATTTT
CAILVYMENTIYF
>TRBJ1-1|TRBV6-2/TRBV6-3|NA|few
TGTGCCAGCAGTAGGGGACAAATCACTGAAGCTTTCTTT
CASSRGQITEAFF
>TRBJ1-1|TRBV24-1|NA|NA
TGTGCCACCGACCAGGGACTGAACACTGAAGCTTTCTTT
CATDQGLNTEAFF
>TRBJ1-6|TRBV5-1|TRBD1|NA
TGCGCCAGCACCGCCGTAGGGGGCGACGGATATAATTCACCCCTCCACTTT
CASTAVGGDGYNSPLHF
>TRBJ2-5|TRBV7-9|NA|many
TGTGCCAGCAGCTTAATGGGCGGGGAGACCCAGTACTTC
CASSLMGGETQYF
>TRBJ1-5|TRBV19|TRBD1|NA
TGTGCCAGTAGGCCCTCAGGGGGCCAGCCCCAGCATTTT
CASRPSGGQPQHF
>TRBJ1-5|TRBV12-3/TRBV12-4|TRBD1|many
TGTGCCAGCACCCTACAGACAGGGAATCAGCCCCAGCATTTT
CASTLQTGNQPQHF
>TRBJ1-2|TRBV10-3|TRBD1|few
TGTGCCAGCAGTGATCTGGACAGGGAAGGCTATGGCTACACCTTC
CASSDLDREGYGYTF
>TRBJ1-2|TRBV25-1|TRBD1|once
TGTGCTATCATCACAGGGGCTGGCTATGGCTACACCTTC
CAIITGAGYGYTF
>TRBJ2-7|TRBV20-1|TRBD2|few
TGCAGCGGCGAAGGGAGCGGGAGGTCCTACGAGCAGTACTTC
CSGEGSGRSYEQYF
>TRBJ2-7|TRBV29-1|TRBD1|NA
TGCAGCTTAGGACAGGGCTACGAGCAGTACTTC
CSLGQGYEQYF
>TRBJ1-2|TRBV5-1|NA|many
TGCGCCAGCAGGGACCACTATGGCTACACCTTC
CASRDHYGYTF
>TRBJ1-1|TRBV5-1|NA|few
TGCGCCAGCAGCGGGGGATTGGACACTGAAGCTTTCTTT
CASSGGLDTEAFF
>TRBJ1-4|TRBV12-3/TRBV12-4|NA|NA
TGTGCCAGCAGTTTAGCGGTGGGAAAACTGTTTTTT
CASSLAVGKLFF
>TRBJ2-7|TRBV20-1|NA|NA
TGCAGTGCTGAGGGCCTTGAGCAGTACTTC
CSAEGLEQYF